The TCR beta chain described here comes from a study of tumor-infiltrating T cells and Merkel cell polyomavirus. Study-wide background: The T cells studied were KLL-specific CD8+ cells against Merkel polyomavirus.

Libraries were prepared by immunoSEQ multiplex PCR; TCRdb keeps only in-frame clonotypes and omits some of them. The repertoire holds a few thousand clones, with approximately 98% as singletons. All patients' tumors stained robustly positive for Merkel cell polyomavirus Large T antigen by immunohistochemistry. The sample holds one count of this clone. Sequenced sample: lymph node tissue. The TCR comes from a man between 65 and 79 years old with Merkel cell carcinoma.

The CDR3 is CASSFGESGNTIYF. In nucleotides, the CDR3 is TGTGCCAGCAGCTTTGGGGAGTCTGGAAACACCATATATTTT. V is TRBV13 and J is TRBJ1-3, with D uncertain. The CDR3 loop spans 14 amino acids. V lost 3 bases and J 1 base, leaving 7 bases between the germline ends. Germline CDR1 reads PRHDT; CDR2 reads FYEKMQ (reference sequence).